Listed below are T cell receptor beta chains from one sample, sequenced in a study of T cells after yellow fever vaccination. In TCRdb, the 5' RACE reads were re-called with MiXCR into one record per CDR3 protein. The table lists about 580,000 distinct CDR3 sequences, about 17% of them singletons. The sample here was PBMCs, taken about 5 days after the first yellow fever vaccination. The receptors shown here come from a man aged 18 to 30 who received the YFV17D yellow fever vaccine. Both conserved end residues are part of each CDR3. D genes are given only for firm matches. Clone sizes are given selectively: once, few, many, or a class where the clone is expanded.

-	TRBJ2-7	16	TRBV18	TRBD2	TGTGCCAGCTCAACGGGACCGGGACTAGCCGCCTACGAGCAGTACTTC	CASSTGPGLAAYEQYF
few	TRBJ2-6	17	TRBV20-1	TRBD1	TGCAGTGCTAGATTACGGGACAGGGTCTCTGGGGCCAACGTCCTGACTTTC	CSARLRDRVSGANVLTF
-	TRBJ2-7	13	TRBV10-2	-	TGCGCCAGCAGTGAAAACTGGGGCTACGAGCAGTACTTC	CASSENWGYEQYF
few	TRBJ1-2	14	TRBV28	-	TGTGCCAGCAGTCTCTCCGCGAGGAACTATGGCTACACCTTC	CASSLSARNYGYTF
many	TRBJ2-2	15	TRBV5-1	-	TGCGCCAGCAGCTCCGGGGTGCTGCTCCCCGGGGAGCTGTTTTTT	CASSSGVLLPGELFF
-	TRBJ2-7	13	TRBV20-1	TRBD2	TGCAGTGCCGGACTAGCGGCGCCCTACGAGCAGTACTTC	CSAGLAAPYEQYF
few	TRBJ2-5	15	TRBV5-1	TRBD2	TGCGCCAGCAGCAACAGAGCGGGGGGGCCGGAGACCCAGTACTTC	CASSNRAGGPETQYF
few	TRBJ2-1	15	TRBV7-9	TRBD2	TGTGCCAGCAGCGGCGGGGGGGCCTTCTACAATGAGCAGTTCTTC	CASSGGGAFYNEQFF
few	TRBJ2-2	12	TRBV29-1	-	TGCAGCGCCGGGTCGAACACCGGGGAGCTGTTTTTT	CSAGSNTGELFF
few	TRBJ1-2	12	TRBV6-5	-	TGTGCCAGCAGTTCCCAGCAGGTCGCATACACCTTC	CASSSQQVAYTF
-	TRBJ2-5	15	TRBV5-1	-	TGCGCCAGCAGCACTTCGACAGGGAGGTTAGAGACCCAGTACTTC	CASSTSTGRLETQYF
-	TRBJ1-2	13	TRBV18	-	TGTGCCAGCTCACCACCGGAAAGATATGGCTACACCTTC	CASSPPERYGYTF
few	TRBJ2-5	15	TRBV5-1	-	TGCGCCAGCAGCTTGGCTGCTCAGTTGATGGAGACCCAGTACTTC	CASSLAAQLMETQYF
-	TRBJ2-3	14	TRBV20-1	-	TGCAGTGGCGTAGAGGACAGTTCGGGAGATACGCAGTATTTT	CSGVEDSSGDTQYF
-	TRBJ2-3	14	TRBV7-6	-	TGTGCCAGCAGCACCGACTGGAACACAGATACGCAGTATTTT	CASSTDWNTDTQYF